These 16 T cell receptor beta chains came from one sample sequenced in a study of cytomegalovirus exposure and HLA in healthy donors. A multiplex PCR was run with 60 Vbeta primers and 13 Jbeta primers. TCRdb keeps only in-frame clones here, not all; method: immunoSEQ multiplex PCR. The sample contains about 160,000 clones, roughly 80% of which appear only once. Specimen: PBMCs. All receptors come from a male donor in good health and CMV-seropositive.

The rearrangement uses TRBV7-2 and TRBJ2-7; no reliable D call. Looked up from germline, CDR1 is SGHTA and CDR2 is FQGNSA. The ends were cut back, 5 bases at V and 3 bases at J, with 8 bases in the middle. This CDR3 has 12 residues. The CDR3 loop is CASSPLVYEQYF. Here the CDR3 DNA reads TGTGCCAGCAGCCCCCTTGTCTACGAGCAGTACTTC.

In DNA, the CDR3 is TGTGCCAGCAGCGGTAGCGGGATTGGCTCCTACAATGAGCAGTTCTTC. This translates into CASSGSGIGSYNEQFF. The J gene is TRBJ2-1, the V gene TRBV9; TRBD2 agrees at 8 bases. The V and J ends lost 3 bases and 0 bases, in that order; junction bases with no gene match: 5. The CDR3 is 16 amino acids. The germline gives CDR1 SGDLS, CDR2 YYNGEE.

This chain links TRBV18 with TRBJ2-7; a weak D match, TRBD2 (5 bases). CDR3 length: 13 residues. V was trimmed by 1 base and J by 2 bases, leaving 6 bases between them. Per the germline V gene, CDR1 is KGHSH and CDR2 is LQKENI. The CDR3 sequence is CASSPQRTYEQYF. CDR3 bases: TGTGCCAGCTCACCACAGCGGACCTACGAGCAGTACTTC.

The chain is built from TRBV19 and TRBJ2-7, with D perhaps matching TRBD1 (6 bases). V was trimmed by 5 bases and J by 7 bases, leaving 24 bases between them. CDR3 length: 16 residues. Germline-derived CDR1 and CDR2 are LNHDA and SQIVND (reference sequence). The CDR3 DNA reads TGTGCCAGTAGTGGCAGGGGAAACGGGCAACCTTGGGAGCAGTACTTC. Protein product: CASSGRGNGQPWEQYF.

J is TRBJ2-2 and V is TRBV29-1, with D tentatively TRBD2 (6 bases). CDR3 length: 16 amino acids. Germline values: CDR1 SQVTM, CDR2 ANQGSEA. V was shortened by 6 bases and J by 2 bases, with 19 bases between the two germline ends. The CDR3 reads CSVSGPGLVNTGELFF. The CDR3 coding sequence is TGCAGCGTGTCGGGACCGGGACTGGTTAACACCGGGGAGCTGTTTTTT.

The chain has TRBV19 and TRBJ2-5; weak D call: TRBD2 (6 bases). Trimming took off 3 bases at V and 8 bases at J, with 19 bases between the two ends. This CDR3 has 15 amino acids. Germline loops: CDR1 LNHDA, CDR2 SQIVND (reference sequence). The CDR3 protein is CASSILGSGPDTQYF. Written as DNA, the CDR3 is TGTGCCAGTAGTATTCTCGGGAGTGGGCCCGATACCCAGTACTTC.

The genes are TRBV6-1 and TRBJ2-7, with 10 bases fitting TRBD1. In germline, CDR1 is MNHNS, CDR2 SASEGT. The V gene end was trimmed by 2 bases and the J gene end by 4 bases; junction bases not matched to a gene: 5. CDR3 length: 15 residues. CDR3 in amino acids: CASSESGQGPYEQYF. The CDR3 coding sequence is TGTGCCAGCAGTGAATCGGGACAGGGGCCTTACGAGCAGTACTTC.

The chain employs TRBV28 and TRBJ2-7; possible D gene TRBD2, 5 bases. The V end was cut by 5 bases, the J end by 0 bases, with 14 bases between. This CDR3 contains 15 residues. Germline V CDR1 and CDR2: MDHEN, SYDVKM. The CDR3 protein is CASSPPGSISYEQYF. CDR3 nucleotides: TGTGCCAGCAGTCCCCCGGGATCCATCTCCTACGAGCAGTACTTC.

The chain joins TRBV11-3 to TRBJ2-3, with 10 bases aligning to TRBD2. Germline V gene data show CDR1 as SGHNT and CDR2 as YENEEA. V shed 5 bases, J shed 6 bases, and the junction held 11 bases outside the gene matches. The CDR3 sequence is 16 residues long. The CDR3 DNA reads TGTGCCAGCAGCCTCGGGCCTAGCGGGAGTCCCGATACGCAGTATTTT. Its protein is CASSLGPSGSPDTQYF.

V usage is TRBV6-5 and J usage is TRBJ2-7, with D unresolved. V was cut by 5 bases and J by 9 bases, with 11 bases left in between. This CDR3 has 11 amino acids. Germline V gene data show CDR1 as MNHEY and CDR2 as SVGAGI. CDR3 in DNA: TGTGCCAGCAGTGAAACACCCTGGCAGTACTTC. It yields the protein CASSETPWQYF.

V usage is TRBV19 and J usage is TRBJ2-5; TRBD1 agrees at 8 bases. Trimming removed 6 bases from V and 5 bases from J; junction bases left unmatched: 8. Per germline, CDR1 LNHDA and CDR2 SQIVND (reference sequence). This CDR3 is 14 amino acids long. The CDR3 loop reads CASRSQGAGETQYF. CDR3 nucleotides: TGTGCCAGTAGGTCGCAGGGGGCGGGGGAGACCCAGTACTTC. Full variable domain (rest looked up from reference TRBV19 and TRBJ2-5): DGGITQSPKYLFRKEGQNVTLSCEQNLNHDAMYWYRQDPGQGLRLIYYSQIVNDFQKGDIAEGYSVSREKKESFPLTVTSAQKNPTAFYLCASRSQGAGETQYFGPGTRLLVL.

This clone was seen more than once but under ten times. The chain couples TRBV6-5 to TRBJ1-2; D is perhaps TRBD1 (5 bases). This CDR3 spans 14 amino acids. V was shortened by 7 bases and J by 1 base, with 13 bases between the two germline ends. Germline CDR1 reads MNHEY; CDR2 reads SVGAGI. The CDR3: CASTPGGGNYGYTF. CDR3 DNA sequence: TGTGCCAGCACTCCTGGCGGGGGTAACTATGGCTACACCTTC.

The chain recombines TRBV4-1 with TRBJ1-1; D remains ambiguous. CDR3 length: 13 amino acids. Germline-derived CDR1 and CDR2 are MGHRA and YSYEKL. V was shortened by 4 bases and J by 6 bases, with 12 bases between the two germline ends. CDR3 in amino acids: CASSLGGLAEAFF. Here the CDR3 DNA reads TGCGCCAGCAGCCTTGGCGGGTTGGCTGAAGCTTTCTTT.

The chain links TRBV28 to TRBJ2-7; 7 nucleotides align to TRBD1. The CDR3 has 13 residues. The junction had 5 bases not matched to a gene; V was cut back by 6 bases and J by 3 bases. Germline lookup yields CDR1 MDHEN and CDR2 SYDVKM. CDR3 sequence (DNA): TGTGCCAGCAGGAAGACAGGGAACTACGAGCAGTACTTC. Its translation is CASRKTGNYEQYF.

V and J are TRBV5-4 and TRBJ2-3; 8 bases match TRBD2. Germline V lookup: CDR1 SGHNT, CDR2 YYREEE (reference sequence). The CDR3 runs to 17 residues. The V segment lost 2 bases and the J segment 1 base; nucleotides outside the gene matches: 9. In DNA form, the CDR3 reads TGTGCCAGCAGCTTTAGGGCGGGAGGAGGGGGCACAGATACGCAGTATTTT. It translates to CASSFRAGGGGTDTQYF.

The J gene is TRBJ2-1, the V gene TRBV29-1; 7 nucleotides line up with TRBD1. The CDR3 loop spans 13 amino acids. Germline CDR1 reads SQVTM; CDR2 reads ANQGSEA. V lost 6 bases, J lost 8 bases, and 10 bases stayed unmatched. CDR3 nucleotides: TGCAGCGTACAGGGGTCGCCCCGGGATGAGCAGTTCTTC. Translated: CSVQGSPRDEQFF.